This T cell receptor (beta chain) comes out of a study of blood T cell repertoires in COVID-19. Study-level background: Both acute and convalescent COVID-19 samples were obtained from the United States, Italy and Spain. From T cells, B-cell-depleted T cells, or PBMCs came the material, which was cDNA or gDNA.

CDR3 length: 15 residues. V gave up 4 bases and J gave up 4 bases, with 15 bases separating them. Germline values: CDR1 KGHDR, CDR2 SFDVKD. Original processing methods: Scientists estimated how many nucleated cells there were by amplifying reference gene primers. Assay: immunoSEQ multiplex PCR; the TCRdb copy retains only in-frame clones and omits some. Clone size and V and J calls were adopted from that table, with D and trimming inferred from the DNA. The profile shows roughly 63,000 clones, roughly 68% of them singletons. The origin of this receptor is a woman aged 80 or older with acute or convalescent COVID-19. The gene calls are TRBV24-1 and TRBJ1-1; D remains ambiguous. The sample was peripheral blood. Here the CDR3 reads CATSDRAGSITEAFF. CDR3 in DNA: TGTGCCACCAGTGACCGGGCGGGGTCGATCACTGAAGCTTTCTTT.